These 22 T cell receptor beta chains came from one sample sequenced in a study of blood T cell repertoires in COVID-19 (dated by TCRdb to the early 2020s). Receptors were amplified or captured by the immunoSEQ multiplex PCR assay. Imported from immuneACCESS, the table was reduced by TCRdb to in-frame sequences with V and J called. These copies leave out some clones; in studies compared against another copy, an unresolved V gene accounts for under half, and the cause of the remainder is not known. The sample table holds 200,000 to 300,000 clones, of which approximately 89% were seen once. The ten largest clonotypes hold about 1.2% of the sample. Sequencing was carried out using PBMCs or T cells enriched from blood (not recorded which). These receptors were collected from a woman aged 40 to 49 with acute COVID-19.

The chain combines TRBV5-1 with TRBJ2-1; D perhaps matches TRBD1 (5 bases). The CDR3 is made up of 13 amino acids. The germline gives CDR1 SGHRS, CDR2 YFSETQ. The V and J ends lost 2 bases and 6 bases respectively, with 9 bases between them. CDR3 coding DNA: TGCGCCAGCAGCTTTCAGGGTGGCAATGAGCAGTTCTTC. Its protein product is CASSFQGGNEQFF. The whole variable domain, remainder taken from reference TRBV5-1 and TRBJ2-1, is KAGVTQTPRYLIKTRGQQVTLSCSPISGHRSVSWYQQTPGQGLQFLFEYFSETQRNKGNFPGRFSGRQFSNSRSEMNVSTLELGDSALYLCASSFQGGNEQFFGPGTRLTVL.

The rearrangement links TRBV27 to TRBJ1-5; 8 bases fit TRBD1. The V and J ends lost 5 bases and 4 bases, in that order; junction bases with no gene match: 4. The CDR3 is 14 amino acids. CDR1 is MNHEY and CDR2 is SMNVEV in the germline V gene (reference sequence). CDR3 loop: CASSARQGNQPQHF. The CDR3 DNA reads TGTGCCAGCAGTGCGAGACAGGGGAATCAGCCCCAGCATTTT.

The chain recombines TRBV20-1 with TRBJ2-2; 9 nucleotides agree with TRBD2. The length of the CDR3 is 18 residues. The V segment lost 3 bases and the J segment 5 bases; nucleotides outside the gene matches: 16. Germline V gene lookup returns CDR1 DFQATT and CDR2 SNEGSKA (reference sequence). The CDR3, as DNA: TGCAGTGCTAGTCCCCGTCGGGCTAGCGGGATGCGAACCGGGGAGCTGTTTTTT. This sequence encodes CSASPRRASGMRTGELFF.

The genes are TRBV5-6 and TRBJ1-2; TRBD1 agrees at 7 bases. The CDR3 has 14 amino acids. Per germline, CDR1 SGHDT and CDR2 YYEEEE. Germline trimming cut 3 bases from V and 2 bases from J; bases unmatched to any gene: 4. The CDR3 spells CASSWDRLNYGYTF. CDR3 in DNA: TGTGCCAGCAGCTGGGACAGACTCAACTATGGCTACACCTTC.

This sequence joins TRBV13 and TRBJ2-3, with 10 nucleotides matching TRBD2. Trimming took 4 bases from V and 1 from J; bases not matched to a gene: 2. CDR1 is PRHDT and CDR2 is FYEKMQ in the germline V gene (reference sequence). CDR3 length: 15 amino acids. CDR3 protein: CASSYGTSGTDTQYF. CDR3 DNA: TGTGCCAGCAGCTACGGGACTAGCGGCACAGATACGCAGTATTTT.

The chain is built from TRBV3-1 (or the pseudogene TRBV3-2) and TRBJ1-5; a possible D gene is TRBD1 (6 bases). Germline V CDR1 and CDR2: LGHDT, YNNKEL (reference sequence). This CDR3 contains 14 residues. Trimming took 3 bases from V and 7 from J, leaving 13 bases between them. The DNA of the CDR3 is TGTGCCAGCAGCCAGTCGGAGGGGGGGCAGCCCCAGCATTTT. Amino acids: CASSQSEGGQPQHF.

This sequence joins TRBV11-2 and TRBJ1-1, with D uncertain. The CDR3 consists of 13 residues. V was pared by 5 bases and J by 11 bases, with 18 bases between. Germline CDR1 SGHAT, CDR2 FQNNGV. As DNA, the CDR3 is TGTGCCAGCAGCCCGACGGAGCAAAGAGCGGCTTTCTTT. This encodes CASSPTEQRAAFF.

The V gene is TRBV18, the J gene TRBJ2-7; 8 nucleotides match TRBD1. V gave up 0 bases and J gave up 9 bases; unmatched junction bases: 13. The CDR3 is 16 amino acids. In germline, CDR1 is KGHSH, CDR2 LQKENI. In DNA form, the CDR3 reads TGTGCCAGCTCACCACCGACAGGGGATCCGCTGACGGGGCAGTACTTC. Protein product: CASSPPTGDPLTGQYF.

The rearrangement links TRBV14 to TRBJ2-1; no firm D call. Germline V CDR1 and CDR2: SGHDN, FVKESK. The CDR3 sequence is 14 residues long. V was cut by 4 bases and J by 6 bases, with 13 bases left in between. The CDR3 DNA is TGTGCCAGCAGCCGGTTTTCTGAGCCCAATGAGCAGTTCTTC. Translating gives CASSRFSEPNEQFF. Looking up the rest from reference TRBV14 and TRBJ2-1 gives the full variable domain: EAGVTQFPSHSVIEKGQTVTLRCDPISGHDNLYWYRRVMGKEIKFLLHFVKESKQDESGMPNNRFLAERTGGTYSTLKVQPAELEDSGVYFCASSRFSEPNEQFFGPGTRLTVL.

The V call is TRBV10-2, the J call TRBJ2-1; D perhaps matches TRBD1 (5 bases). CDR1 and CDR2 from the germline V gene are WSHSY and SAAADI. The V gene lost 6 bases and the J gene lost 2 bases, with 14 bases spanning the gap. The CDR3 sequence is 15 residues long. The CDR3 region has the DNA TGCGCCAGCAGGCACTCAGGGCCCGCCTACAATGAGCAGTTCTTC. Translation gives CASRHSGPAYNEQFF.

This clone appeared many times. V usage is TRBV10-3 and J usage is TRBJ1-2; 9 bases are a match to TRBD1. There are 12 residues in the CDR3. The J segment lost 4 bases and the V segment lost 10 bases, leaving 4 bases of the junction unmatched. Looked up from germline, CDR1 is ENHRY and CDR2 is SYGVKD. DNA of the CDR3: TGTGCCACCCAACAGGGGGCCTATGGCTACACCTTC. Protein: CATQQGAYGYTF.

The V call is TRBV2, the J call TRBJ2-5; possibly TRBD1 for D (5 bases). Germline-derived CDR1 and CDR2 are SNHLY and FYNNEI. The V gene lost 7 bases and the J gene lost 3 bases, with 12 bases spanning the gap. This CDR3 is 13 amino acids long. The CDR3: CASNLRREETQYF. The CDR3 coding sequence is TGTGCCAGCAATCTCCGCAGGGAAGAGACCCAGTACTTC. Variable domain in full (rest from reference TRBV2 and TRBJ2-5): EPEVTQTPSHQVTQMGQEVILRCVPISNHLYFYWYRQILGQKVEFLVSFYNNEISEKSEIFDDQFSVERPDGSNFTLKIRSTKLEDSAMYFCASNLRREETQYFGPGTRLLVL.

The J gene is TRBJ1-2, the V gene TRBV4-3, with D perhaps matching TRBD1 (5 bases). CDR3 length: 14 residues. From germline, CDR1 is LGHNA and CDR2 YSLEER. V gave up 0 bases and J gave up 5 bases, with 10 bases separating them. The CDR3 DNA reads TGCGCCAGCAGCCAAGATCCGGGACTATATGGCTACACCTTC. This translates into CASSQDPGLYGYTF.

The chain links TRBV30 to TRBJ1-5, with D uncertain. In germline, CDR1 is GTSNPN, CDR2 SVGIG (reference sequence). Trimming took off 1 base at V and 3 bases at J, with 13 bases between the two ends. The CDR3 is 15 residues long. This CDR3 reads CAWSEASLVNQPQHF. The CDR3 coding sequence is TGTGCCTGGAGTGAAGCCTCCCTCGTCAATCAGCCCCAGCATTTT.

There are a few counts of this clone. This chain joins TRBV5-1 and TRBJ2-2; maybe TRBD2 (5 bases). The germline V gene has CDR1 SGHRS and CDR2 YFSETQ. The CDR3 is 15 amino acids. Trimming cost V 5 bases and J 4 bases, with 15 bases left between them. CDR3 DNA: TGCGCCAGCAGAACTAGAACAGAAGGCACCGGGGAGCTGTTTTTT. Residues: CASRTRTEGTGELFF.

V usage is TRBV7-9 and J usage is TRBJ2-1; D is possibly TRBD2 (6 bases). The germline CDR1 and CDR2 sequences are SEHNR and FQNEAQ (reference sequence). V shed 1 base and J shed 5 bases, with 9 bases lying between them. The CDR3 extends over 14 amino acids. Written as DNA, the CDR3 is TGTGCCAGCAGCTTAGAGGACTACCACAATGAGCAGTTCTTC. It yields the protein CASSLEDYHNEQFF. Using reference TRBV7-9 and TRBJ2-1 for the parts outside the CDR3, the full variable domain is DTGVSQNPRHKITKRGQNVTFRCDPISEHNRLYWYRQTLGQGPEFLTYFQNEAQLEKSRLLSDRFSAERPKGSFSTLEIQRTEQGDSAMYLCASSLEDYHNEQFFGPGTRLTVL.

V gene TRBV30 combines with J gene TRBJ1-6; 11 bases agree with TRBD1. CDR3 length equals 14 residues. Germline V gene sequence: CDR1 GTSNPN, CDR2 SVGIG (reference sequence). Trimming cost V 2 bases and J 8 bases; bases outside gene matches: 2. CDR3 DNA sequence: TGTGCCTGGAGTCGGACAGGGGGCGATTCACCCCTCCACTTT. Amino acid sequence: CAWSRTGGDSPLHF. Drawing the rest from reference TRBV30 and TRBJ1-6, the complete variable domain is SQTIHQWPATLVQPVGSPLSLECTVEGTSNPNLYWYRQAAGRGLQLLFYSVGIGQISSEVPQNLSASRPQDRQFILSSKKLLLSDSGFYLCAWSRTGGDSPLHFGNGTRLTVT.

The chain has TRBV7-9 and TRBJ2-1; 8 bases align to TRBD2. Germline CDR1 is SEHNR and CDR2 is FQNEAQ (reference sequence). The CDR3 covers 12 residues. Trimming took 5 bases from V and 11 from J; bases not matched to a gene: 5. The CDR3 bases are TGTGCCAGCAGCATGACTAGCGCGAAGCAGTTCTTC. This encodes CASSMTSAKQFF.

The chain combines TRBV7-9 with TRBJ2-1; 14 bases agree with TRBD2. Per germline, CDR1 SEHNR and CDR2 FQNEAQ (reference sequence). The CDR3 contains 16 residues. V lost 5 bases to trimming and J lost 8 bases; unmatched junction nucleotides: 8. The CDR3: CASSQPGTSGRYEQFF. CDR3 in DNA: TGTGCCAGCAGCCAGCCCGGGACTAGCGGGAGATATGAGCAGTTCTTC.

The V call is TRBV2, the J call TRBJ1-4, with TRBD1 matching 7 bases. This CDR3 is 14 amino acids long. Looked up from germline, CDR1 is SNHLY and CDR2 is FYNNEI. V was clipped by 5 bases and J by 7 bases; unmatched bases: 7. The CDR3 region has the DNA TGTGCCAGCAGTCGACAGGGTGAGGGTGAAAAACTGTTTTTT. This codes for CASSRQGEGEKLFF.

This chain joins TRBV24-1 and TRBJ2-2; 9 bases match TRBD2. This CDR3 contains 19 residues. Germline-derived CDR1 and CDR2 are KGHDR and SFDVKD. V was pared by 5 bases and J by 4 bases, with 16 bases of the junction left unmatched. CDR3 nucleotides: TGTGCCACCAGTGCCCTGATAGGAGGCGGGAGGGCCACCACCGGGGAGCTGTTTTTT. It translates to CATSALIGGGRATTGELFF.

The CDR3 nucleotides are TGTGCCAGTAGTGGAGTCAGACAGGGTAAGACTGAAGCTTTCTTT. This codes for CASSGVRQGKTEAFF. This chain connects TRBV19 to TRBJ1-1, with 7 nucleotides matching TRBD1. V lost 5 bases, J lost 5 bases, and 11 bases stayed unmatched. The CDR3 is made up of 15 amino acids. CDR1 LNHDA and CDR2 SQIVND come from the germline V gene (reference sequence).